This T cell receptor beta chain was observed in a study of cytomegalovirus exposure and HLA in healthy donors. CDR1 and CDR2 from the germline V gene are SGHVS and FQNEAQ. V lost 1 base to trimming and J lost 14 bases; unmatched junction nucleotides: 5. This CDR3 spans 14 amino acids. Healthy bone marrow donors formed the donor group. General observations from the study: In a later analysis, TCR beta V- and J-gene trimming was associated with a missense DCLRE1C variant. Analyses of presence and absence presupposed an approximately uniform sequencing depth across donors. Most CMV-associated TCR beta chains were later found to appear HLA-restricted.

As regards this clone: The antigen is not known.

Use of 60 Vbeta and 13 Jbeta primers characterized the PCR. The protocol was immunoSEQ multiplex PCR, while the TCRdb copy is restricted to in-frame clones and leaves out a portion. The sample has 150,000 to 200,000 clones, over 60% seen once. The TCR comes from a girl aged 10-17 years in good health and CMV-seronegative. V is TRBV7-8 and J is TRBJ1-6; 10 bases are shared with TRBD1. Material for sequencing was PBMCs. The CDR3 DNA reads as TGTGCCAGCAGCTTAGGACAGGGGGCGGCATCCCTCCACTTT. It is translated as CASSLGQGAASLHF.